This T cell receptor (beta chain) appears in the sequencing data of a study of shared clonotypes between healthy human individuals (dated by TCRdb to 2020 to 2021). General notes on the study: The cohort comprised a couple of women and a few men aged 18 to 49 years. For each donor, CD4 naive and CD4 memory were each given three plates, CD8 naive was given two plates, and CD8 memory was given one plate. To estimate repertoire size and how much clonotype sharing occurs between individuals, the study deeply sequenced the blood TCR repertoires of roughly 5 healthy adults. To increase sequencing depth and limit assay-specific biases, different laboratories used diverse techniques to prepare libraries and sequence TCR repertoires. Per donor, leukapheresis produced somewhere between about 0.94 and 10 billion PBMCs. Overall study results and their limits: Larger estimated clonotype richness was generally found for naive subsets than for memory subsets. Rarefaction of sorted-subset datasets indicated incomplete sequencing despite the large sequencing depth. Because the study included a small number of donors, the genetic and exposure-history diversity represented was limited. Compared with non-shared clonotypes, the clonotypes found in all four sorted-subset donors had higher generation probabilities. Based on pairwise subsampling, the degree of clonotype sharing among donors was expected to be affected by sequencing depth. Sampling was restricted to blood, and TCR repertoires in tissues likely differ from the TCR repertoires found in blood. Across a handful of donors, about 5% of naive CD4, approximately 3.5% of naive CD8, approximately 2.5% of memory CD4, and 0.4% of memory CD8 clonotypes were shared.

Concerning this clone itself: Its antigen specificity is not known. The input lacks base qualities; no much larger clone sits a single base away.

Healthy HIV-negative adults with no recently reported acute infections or vaccinations were included as donors. Every donor was a Caucasian adult residing in Nashville, Tennessee, USA. CD4+ T cells were enriched through magnetic negative selection, after which naive cells were positively selected on CD45RA and the remaining negative fraction served as the memory subset. After blood collection by leukapheresis, PBMCs were isolated using Ficoll-Histopaque density gradient centrifugation and then cryopreserved in the vapor phase of liquid nitrogen. Analytical flow cytometry was used to check the purity and quantity of each magnetically sorted T cell population. Each sorted fraction had its genomic DNA isolated and then quantified by UV absorbance on a Nanodrop 2000c. The germline V gene supplies CDR1 SNHLY and CDR2 FYNNEI. V and J lose 11 bases and 0 bases, and a span of 13 bases separates them. Including cysteine and phenylalanine, the CDR3 has 14 amino acids. Only CDR3 DNA remains: 42 bases, in frame from the first base.

Using the deep immunoSEQ assay, TCR CDR3 regions were amplified from genomic DNA by multiplex PCR. Genomic DNA extracted from each cell subset was distributed evenly over all wells of several immunoSEQ 96-well plates, and each plate served as one replicate. Each replicate PCR for sorted subsets received around 200 ng genomic DNA, equal to 30,000 or so T cell genomes. The purified libraries were quantified using a Qubit 3.0 fluorometer, sized with a Bioanalyzer 2100, and then quantified again using the KAPA Library Quantification kit. A separate single-read 150-cycle Illumina NextSeq 550 flow cell was used to sequence each immunoSEQ 96-well plate. The authors' analysis ran thus. Because only junctional sequences without quality scores were contained in the immunoSEQ output, filtering matching that applied to full-length reads could not be performed. To assign V/J genes and CDR3, sequences were annotated against IMGT germline references using PyIR, a Python wrapper for IgBLAST v1.9. Reads with weak V/J assignments (E-value above 1e-6), missing CDR3, stop codons, out-of-frame junctions, or ambiguous translated residues were removed. A V3J clonotype was defined by an identical inferred V gene, J gene, and CDR3 amino acid sequence. The percentage overlap between two repertoires was calculated by dividing the number of shared unique clonotypes by the size of the smaller repertoire. Richness of each repertoire was evaluated using RTK rarefaction, the Chao1 estimator, and Recon v2.1 estimates of unobserved clonotypes. Generation probabilities were computed with OLGA for all TCRbeta clonotypes obtained by the gDNA method from a few donors. The source is immuneACCESS, and TCRdb retained only in-frame sequences with V and J called. Part of the clones is not carried over; for the studies checked, unresolved V genes explain less than half of this, and the remainder is unexplained. V and J calls and clone size come straight from that table; D and trimming were deduced from the DNA. For this sample the table gives 950,000 to 1,300,000 clones, of which around four fifths were detected only once. In total, the top ten clones hold 1.4% of the sample.

The sample consisted of memory CD4+ T cells sorted from blood. This specimen's cell subset or site label, interpreted: CD45RA-negative fraction. The chain was built from TRBV2 and TRBJ2-2, with a tentative D gene TRBD2 over 6 matching bases. This sequence was found in a man aged 18-30 years in good health. CDR3 sequence: CAGAGLSNTGELFF. The nucleotide sequence reads as follows: TGTGCCGGGGCGGGACTCTCGAACACCGGGGAGCTGTTTTTT.